A single TCR beta chain is shown here with its context. The CDR3 totals 12 residues. With 3 bases removed from V and 4 bases from J, the gap between germline ends came to 7 bases. Looked up from germline, CDR1 is WSHSY and CDR2 is SAAADI. Once RNA had been extracted, it was reverse transcribed into cDNA to act as the sequencing template. Sequenced by immunoSEQ multiplex PCR; TCRdb stores in-frame clones only, minus some. Found here are approximately 180,000 clones, about 67% of them singletons; the top ten hold approximately 10%. Sorted out of PBMCs were CD4+ T cells and CD8+ T cells. This record belongs to a study of CD8+ T cells in alopecia areata.

This material consisted of CD8+ T cells sorted from blood, taken at week 0. The V call is TRBV10-2, the J call TRBJ2-7; D is undetermined. This TCR was sampled from a human donor with alopecia areata. CDR3 protein: CASSDRRYEQYF. The CDR3 coding sequence is TGCGCCAGCAGTGACAGGAGATACGAGCAGTACTTC.